Each of the 13 T cell receptor beta chains below was sequenced from the same sample in a study of T cells in women clearing cervical HPV infection. Only in-frame clones appear in the TCRdb table, and some are missing; sequencing was by immunoSEQ multiplex PCR. Listed are 20,000 to 30,000 clones; 11% falls within the top ten. Input material: blood buffy coat. These receptors were obtained from a woman between 18 and 75 years old with a cervical HPV16 infection that either progressed to CIN3+ or cleared (not recorded which).

In the case of this clone: The read falls 3 residues short of the CDR3 end, and the missing part is taken from the germline J gene. The gene calls are TRBV2 and TRBJ2-1; 10 nucleotides align to TRBD2. The J segment lost 2 bases and the V segment lost 2 bases, leaving 3 bases of the junction unmatched. This CDR3 has 16 residues. CDR1 is SNHLY, CDR2 FYNNEI, per germline. CDR3 DNA (partial): TGTGCCAGCAGTGAATCACTAGCGGGGCCCTACAATGAG. It codes for CASSESLAGPYNE. The whole CDR3 is CASSESLAGPYNEQFF.

Notes on this clone: Read coverage stops 3 residues before the CDR3 terminus; the germline J gene supplies the remainder. This rearrangement joins TRBV2 to TRBJ2-7, with a weak D call TRBD1 (6 bases). Per the germline V gene, CDR1 is SNHLY and CDR2 is FYNNEI. There are 14 residues in the CDR3. V lost 3 bases, J lost 1 base, and 10 bases lay in between. The CDR3 reads CASSDRTVSYEQYF. The CDR3 DNA, read in part, is TGTGCCAGCAGTGACAGGACAGTATCCTACGAG. The full variable domain, in which reference TRBV2 and TRBJ2-7 provide the parts outside the CDR3, is EPEVTQTPSHQVTQMGQEVILRCVPISNHLYFYWYRQILGQKVEFLVSFYNNEISEKSEIFDDQFSVERPDGSNFTLKIRSTKLEDSAMYFCASSDRTVSYEQYFGPGTRLTVT.

CDR3 region: CSARRDRGSNIQYF. The covered CDR3 bases are TGCAGTGCTCGCCGGGACAGGGGTTCCAACATT. V and J are TRBV20-1 and TRBJ2-4; 10 bases map to TRBD1. The read falls 3 residues short of the CDR3 end, and the missing part is taken from the germline J gene. Trimming took 5 bases from V and 7 from J; bases not matched to a gene: 8. CDR1 and CDR2 (germline): DFQATT, SNEGSKA (reference sequence). This CDR3 has 14 amino acids.

Turning to this clone: The read terminates 3 residues ahead of where the CDR3 ends, so the germline J gene completes it. This chain joins TRBV2 and TRBJ1-2; TRBD1 matches at 7 bases. Per the germline V gene, CDR1 is SNHLY and CDR2 is FYNNEI. The V and J ends lost 5 bases and 7 bases, in that order; junction bases with no gene match: 16. This CDR3 comprises 16 residues. CDR3 DNA (partial): TGTGCCAGCAGTCCTAATCTACAGGGGAGTAGAGGTGGC. As protein: CASSPNLQGSRGG. The CDR3 in its entirety is CASSPNLQGSRGGYTF.

Points on this clone: The CDR3 end lies 3 residues beyond the end of the read and is filled in from the germline J gene. This rearrangement joins TRBV6-2 or TRBV6-3 to TRBJ1-6; D is ambiguous. CDR1 is MNHEY, CDR2 SVGEGT, per germline. The CDR3 is 17 amino acids. Trimming removed 0 bases at V and 0 bases at J, with 9 bases between. The part of the CDR3 DNA that was read is TGTGCCAGCAGTTACTCACTCGTAAGCTCCTATAATTCACCC. Translated: CASSYSLVSSYNSP. The full CDR3 is CASSYSLVSSYNSPLHF.

Worth noting for this clone: The read ends 3 residues early relative to the CDR3; the germline J gene fills the gap. The rearrangement links TRBV20-1 to TRBJ2-2; D possibly corresponds to TRBD1 (6 bases). Germline values: CDR1 DFQATT, CDR2 SNEGSKA (reference sequence). CDR3 length: 14 amino acids. Trimming cost V 4 bases and J 1 base, with 10 bases left between them. CDR3: CSATGTMNTGELFF. The CDR3 bases that were read are TGCAGTGCTACCGGGACAATGAACACCGGGGAG.

Note on this clone: With the read ending 3 residues before the CDR3 end, the germline J gene is used to fill in that end. V usage is TRBV18 and J usage is TRBJ2-3; tentatively, D is TRBD2 (6 bases). This CDR3 is built from 14 residues. Germline CDR1 and CDR2: KGHSH and LQKENI. Partial CDR3 DNA: TGTGCCAGCTCCCTCTCGGGGGTACAAGAGACG. Encoded protein: CASSLSGVQET. From start to end, the CDR3 is CASSLSGVQETQYF.

Concerning this clone itself: The read gets to within 3 residues of the CDR3 end, and the germline J gene fills in the rest. The V call is TRBV7-9, the J call TRBJ2-4, with TRBD1 identical over 7 bases. CDR3 length equals 15 residues. Germline-derived CDR1 and CDR2 are SEHNR and FQNEAQ (reference sequence). CDR3 sequence: CASSLKGGEHYGQYF. CDR3 DNA, as far as it was read: TGTGCCAGCAGCTTAAAAGGGGGCGAACACTATGGT.

As to this clone: The DNA ends 3 residues before the CDR3 does, and the rest of the CDR3 is filled in from the germline J gene. The chain carries TRBV18 and TRBJ1-2, with 10 positions matching TRBD1. This CDR3 contains 15 residues. The germline gives CDR1 KGHSH, CDR2 LQKENI. CDR3 protein: CASSPRTGGISDYTF. CDR3 DNA, as far as it was read: TGTGCCAGCTCACCCCGGACAGGGGGAATATCTGAC.

A remark on this clone: The CDR3 extends 3 residues past the end of the read, so its final part is completed from the germline J gene. The V gene is TRBV20-1, the J gene TRBJ1-1; D possibly corresponds to TRBD1 (6 bases). There are 12 residues in the CDR3. Germline loops: CDR1 DFQATT, CDR2 SNEGSKA (reference sequence). CDR3: CSARDQGLGAFF. CDR3 DNA (partial): TGCAGTGCTAGGGACCAGGGGCTTGGA.

Regarding this clone: The CDR3 is cut off 3 residues early in the read; its end comes from the germline J gene. The genes are TRBV2 and TRBJ2-6; 7 bases map to TRBD1. J lost 0 bases, V lost 4 bases, and 3 bases had no gene match. Germline V gene lookup returns CDR1 SNHLY and CDR2 FYNNEI. The CDR3 length is 16 residues. The CDR3 bases that were read are TGTGCCAGCAGTGGACAGGGCAACTCTGGGGCCAACGTC. It specifies CASSGQGNSGANV. Given in full, the CDR3 is CASSGQGNSGANVLTF.

Concerning this clone itself: With the read ending 3 residues before the CDR3 end, the germline J gene is used to fill in that end. This sequence joins TRBV2 and TRBJ1-6; D unresolved. The germline gives CDR1 SNHLY, CDR2 FYNNEI. V gave up 8 bases and J gave up 0 bases, with 8 bases separating them. The CDR3 is 14 residues long. CDR3: CASASPSYNSPLHF. CDR3 DNA (partial): TGTGCCAGCGCGAGCCCCTCCTATAATTCACCC. Full variable domain (missing parts from reference TRBV2 and TRBJ1-6): EPEVTQTPSHQVTQMGQEVILRCVPISNHLYFYWYRQILGQKVEFLVSFYNNEISEKSEIFDDQFSVERPDGSNFTLKIRSTKLEDSAMYFCASASPSYNSPLHFGNGTRLTVT.

A word on this clone: Read data end 3 residues before the CDR3 end; the end is taken from the germline J gene. The chain combines TRBV28 with TRBJ1-6, with TRBD1 matching over 10 bases. CDR1 is MDHEN, CDR2 SYDVKM, per germline. V lost 2 bases and J lost 8; bases outside the gene matches: 6. The CDR3 length is 16 residues. CDR3 DNA, as far as it was read: TGTGCCAGCAGTTTACCTCCGGGACAGGGGCATTCACCC. Translating it yields CASSLPPGQGHSP. The whole CDR3 sequence reads CASSLPPGQGHSPLHF.